The 24 T cell receptor beta chains reported below all come from one sample, sequenced in a study of regulatory T cells in long-lasting Graves disease (dated by TCRdb to the early 2020s). The protocol used for the library was multiplex PCR. The sequencing machine was an Illumina HiSeq 4000. CDR3 regions were amplified by Arm-PCR with iRepertoire HTBI primers to construct TCR beta libraries. TCRdb trimmed the raw reads at Q25, called clones with MiXCR and kept productive beta chains. All rows with the same CDR3 protein become a single entry with the most common DNA and genes. Present in this sample are 700,000 or so distinct CDR3 sequences, 30% of which were seen just once. Clones ranked in the top ten supply under 50% of the sample. The time point label, read with the paper, signifies: persistent/refractory GD, antithyroid drugs over 5 years with positive TRAb. RNA was extracted from PBMCs in TRIzol for both TCR sequencing and RNA sequencing.

Source: peripheral blood mononuclear cells (PBMCs), taken when the disease was refractory, from a patient treated with antithyroid drugs. These receptors originate from a female donor with Graves disease.

V gene TRBV19 combines with J gene TRBJ1-2, with D possibly being TRBD1 (6 bases). V dropped 3 bases and J dropped 0 bases, with 14 bases sitting between them. This CDR3 comprises 16 residues. Germline-derived CDR1 and CDR2 are LNHDA and SQIVND (reference sequence). For the CDR3, the DNA is TGTGCCAGTAGTATCGAGGGGGGACTCCCTAACTATGGCTACACCTTC. Amino acids: CASSIEGGLPNYGYTF. The full variable domain, with the rest looked up from reference TRBV19 and TRBJ1-2, is DGGITQSPKYLFRKEGQNVTLSCEQNLNHDAMYWYRQDPGQGLRLIYYSQIVNDFQKGDIAEGYSVSREKKESFPLTVTSAQKNPTAFYLCASSIEGGLPNYGYTFGSGTRLTVV.

In its sample, this clonotype was seen once. As DNA, the CDR3 is TGTGCCTGGAGTGTGGCGCCAGCTGGAAACACCATATATTTT. It translates to CAWSVAPAGNTIYF. This rearrangement joins TRBV30 to TRBJ1-3; D gene ambiguous. Trimming removed 0 bases at V and 2 bases at J, with 8 bases between. CDR1 and CDR2 from the germline V gene are GTSNPN and SVGIG (reference sequence). There are 14 residues in the CDR3.

As regards this clonotype: A read error likely explains this, since a far larger clone differs by one base. The V and J genes are TRBV6-2 or TRBV6-3 and TRBJ1-1; D is unresolved. The CDR3 has 15 amino acids. The V gene lost 5 bases and the J gene lost 0 bases, with 13 bases spanning the gap. Per germline, CDR1 MNHEY and CDR2 SVGEGT. CDR3 nucleotide sequence: TGTGCCAGCAGTGAGTCGACACTTATGAACACTGAAGCTTTCTTT. Its protein product is CASSESTLMNTEAFF.

This clonotype was counted many times. This chain links TRBV6-1 with TRBJ1-5; no definite D call. V lost 0 bases to trimming and J lost 6 bases, with 6 bases between them. Germline lookup yields CDR1 MNHNS and CDR2 SASEGT. There are 13 residues in the CDR3. The CDR3 nucleotides are TGTGCCAGCAGTGAAGCGCGCCGTCAGCCCCAGCATTTT. Protein product: CASSEARRQPQHF.

V is TRBV6-1 and J is TRBJ1-2; no clear D gene. From germline, CDR1 is MNHNS and CDR2 SASEGT. The CDR3 runs 12 residues. V lost 7 bases and J lost 4, with 10 bases in between. The CDR3 sequence is CASTQDAYGYTF. Here the CDR3 DNA reads TGTGCCAGCACCCAGGACGCCTATGGCTACACCTTC.

The rearrangement links TRBV28 to TRBJ1-1; D unresolved. Germline V CDR1 and CDR2: MDHEN, SYDVKM. CDR3 length equals 11 residues. V lost 7 bases, J lost 7 bases, and 10 bases lay in between. The CDR3: CASTQRVEAFF. CDR3 DNA: TGTGCCAGCACCCAAAGGGTTGAAGCTTTCTTT.

The chain couples TRBV7-2 to TRBJ2-1, with 15 bases aligning to TRBD2. Germline CDR1 is SGHTA and CDR2 is FQGNSA. V lost 5 bases and J lost 4; bases outside the gene matches: 6. The CDR3 is 17 residues long. The CDR3 DNA is TGTGCCAGCAGCACTGGGACTAGCGGGAGGTTTTACAATGAGCAGTTCTTC. Translating it yields CASSTGTSGRFYNEQFF.

The chain recombines TRBV7-2 with TRBJ2-5; maybe TRBD2 (6 bases). V lost 0 bases and J lost 5, with 13 bases in between. The CDR3 covers 15 residues. CDR1 SGHTA and CDR2 FQGNSA come from the germline V gene. CDR3 in DNA: TGTGCCAGCAGCTTAGCCCCGACCAGCGGGGAGACCCAGTACTTC. Translation: CASSLAPTSGETQYF.

Points on this clonotype: A single base is all that separates this from a far larger clone, so a read error is likely. The chain links TRBV7-9 to TRBJ1-1; D remains ambiguous. Trimming cost V 6 bases and J 0 bases, with 5 bases left between them. This CDR3 region has 12 residues. Germline assignment: CDR1 SEHNR and CDR2 FQNEAQ (reference sequence). In DNA form, the CDR3 reads TGTGCCAGCAGGCCAGTGAACACTGAAGCTTTCTTT. This translates into CASRPVNTEAFF.

This clonotype was seen a single time. The rearrangement links TRBV7-2 to TRBJ2-7, with 8 bases lining up with TRBD1. This CDR3 comprises 16 residues. Germline V lookup: CDR1 SGHTA, CDR2 FQGNSA. V gave up 0 bases and J gave up 4 bases; unmatched junction bases: 8. The CDR3 nucleotides read TGTGCCAGCAGCTTAGCGTCCGGGACAGGCAGGTACGAGCAGTACTTC. Its protein product is CASSLASGTGRYEQYF.

This chain uses TRBV25-1 with TRBJ2-7; D could derive from TRBD1 or TRBD2 (5 bases each). The ends were cut back, 4 bases at V and 5 bases at J, with 15 bases in the middle. Germline loops: CDR1 MGHDK, CDR2 SYGVNS. The CDR3 length is 14 residues. The CDR3 DNA reads as TGTGCCAGCAGTGCTTTTCCCAGGGAGCACGAGCAGTACTTC. Translated, it gives CASSAFPREHEQYF.

The V gene is TRBV6-1, the J gene TRBJ2-7; D may be TRBD1 (6 bases). Deletions cut 6 bases from V and 3 bases from J, with 21 bases between. The CDR3 spans 16 residues. CDR1 and CDR2 from the germline V gene are MNHNS and SASEGT. CDR3 in DNA: TGTGCCAGCAGGGAGTGGGGGCACGGGACCGTCTACGAGCAGTACTTC. Translation: CASREWGHGTVYEQYF.

This chain uses TRBV6-5 with TRBJ1-5, with TRBD1 as a possible D gene (6 bases). Germline V CDR1 and CDR2: MNHEY, SVGAGI. This CDR3 spans 12 amino acids. V was trimmed by 4 bases and J by 10 bases, leaving 11 bases between them. The CDR3 bases are TGTGCCAGCAGTTTGACAGGTTCACCCCAGCATTTT. The encoded protein is CASSLTGSPQHF.

As concerns this clonotype: One end of the junction varies from germline; a read error may be responsible. The chain joins TRBV27 to TRBJ1-2; 8 bases are a match to TRBD1. This CDR3 comprises 18 residues. Germline V gene lookup returns CDR1 MNHEY and CDR2 SMNVEV (reference sequence). CDR3 nucleotide sequence: TGTGCCGGCAGTTTATTCGGACAGGGTGACTTTTATAACTATGGCTACACCTTC. Translation: CAGSLFGQGDFYNYGYTF.

This clonotype occurred many times. This chain joins TRBV2 and TRBJ1-1; tentative D call: TRBD1 (5 bases). The CDR3 covers 12 residues. Trimming stripped 11 bases from V and 5 bases from J, with 15 bases between. Germline V gives CDR1 SNHLY, CDR2 FYNNEI. The CDR3 here is CALGTAGTEAFF. In nucleotides, the CDR3 is TGTGCCTTGGGGACGGCCGGGACTGAAGCTTTCTTT.

V is TRBV19 and J is TRBJ1-1; perhaps TRBD1 as D (5 bases). Germline V CDR1 and CDR2: LNHDA, SQIVND (reference sequence). The V gene lost 3 bases and the J gene lost 4 bases, with 15 bases spanning the gap. This CDR3 has 15 amino acids. The DNA of the CDR3 is TGTGCCAGTAGTATCGGAGCGGGGCCTTCCACTGAAGCTTTCTTT. Amino acid sequence: CASSIGAGPSTEAFF.

About this clonotype itself: A read error is possible here, since a much larger clone lies one base away. The chain combines TRBV12-3 or TRBV12-4 with TRBJ1-1; D remains ambiguous. This CDR3 spans 14 amino acids. CDR3 DNA: TGTGCCAGCGGGTACCTTGGGGAAGGCACTGAAGCTCTCTTT. Translation: CASGYLGEGTEALF.

Turning to this clonotype: Relative to the germline gene, one junction end is altered; a read error may explain this. The chain couples TRBV24-1 to TRBJ1-5; D gene ambiguous. The CDR3 spans 13 residues. Germline V gene data show CDR1 as KGHDR and CDR2 as SFDVKD. CDR3 coding DNA: TGTGCCACCAGTGAGGAGAGCAATCAGCCCCGGCATTTT. It encodes CATSEESNQPRHF.

V and J are TRBV6-1 and TRBJ2-1; D is ambiguous. This CDR3 region has 13 residues. The V gene's germline CDR1 is MNHNS and CDR2 SASEGT. The V end lost 0 bases, the J end lost 10 bases, and 10 bases lay between the germline ends. The CDR3 DNA reads as TGTGCCAGCAGTGAAGCGCGAGGAACGGAGCAGTTCTTC. This encodes CASSEARGTEQFF.

This clonotype was observed once. V is TRBV19 and J is TRBJ2-7; 13 bases are a match to TRBD2. J lost 7 bases, V lost 6 bases, and 9 bases had no gene match. The CDR3 runs to 15 residues. Germline CDR1 is LNHDA and CDR2 is SQIVND (reference sequence). This CDR3 reads CASSPPPGLAGEQYF. The DNA of the CDR3 is TGTGCCAGTAGCCCCCCCCCGGGACTAGCGGGAGAGCAGTACTTC.

This clonotype appeared a few times. The J gene is TRBJ1-5, the V gene TRBV6-1; no clear D gene. The length of the CDR3 is 12 residues. In germline, CDR1 is MNHNS, CDR2 SASEGT. V was cut by 8 bases and J by 5 bases, with 10 bases left in between. The CDR3 nucleotides read TGTGCCAGCGGTCGAAGGGATCAGCCCCAGCATTTT. Its protein is CASGRRDQPQHF.

In this sample, this clonotype turned up many times. For the CDR3, the DNA is TGTGCCAGCAGTTCTAGCCGCGAGCAGTACTTC. This gives the protein CASSSSREQYF. The chain joins TRBV6-2 or TRBV6-3 to TRBJ2-7, with D maybe TRBD2 (5 bases). The germline CDR1 and CDR2 sequences are MNHEY and SVGEGT. This CDR3 spans 11 amino acids. V dropped 4 bases and J dropped 6 bases, with 7 bases sitting between them.

This chain links TRBV6-9 with TRBJ2-6; D might be TRBD2 (6 bases). The CDR3 is made up of 17 amino acids. Germline-derived CDR1 and CDR2 are MNHGY and SVAAGI. Trimming took 3 bases from V and 0 from J, leaving 12 bases between them. The CDR3 reads CASSYGGTLSGANVLTF. CDR3 coding DNA: TGTGCCAGCAGTTACGGGGGTACACTCTCTGGGGCCAACGTCCTGACTTTC.

This clonotype appeared many times. V is TRBV6-1 and J is TRBJ2-7, with D maybe TRBD1 (6 bases). Germline values: CDR1 MNHNS, CDR2 SASEGT. Trimming shortened V by 1 base and J by 4 bases, and 14 bases separated the two germline ends. This CDR3 comprises 15 residues. CDR3 nucleotide sequence: TGTGCCAGCAGTGAAGGGCAGGGACAAGCTTACGAGCAGTACTTC. It yields the protein CASSEGQGQAYEQYF.